A single sample is the source of the 17 T cell receptor beta chains below, sequenced in a study of cytomegalovirus exposure and HLA in healthy donors. The PCR employed 60 Vbeta primers together with 13 Jbeta primers. Sequencing used immunoSEQ multiplex PCR; TCRdb keeps in-frame clones, though not all of them. The sample gives about 190,000 clones, 65% to 75% of which show up once; about 5% is in the top ten. The sequenced sample consisted of PBMCs. The origin of the receptors is a man aged 25 to 40 in good health and CMV-seropositive.

J is TRBJ2-1 and V is TRBV27; 10 nucleotides align to TRBD2. Unmatched junction bases numbered 4, after V lost 4 bases and J lost 4 bases. Per the germline V gene, CDR1 is MNHEY and CDR2 is SMNVEV (reference sequence). The CDR3 has 15 residues. DNA for the CDR3: TGTGCCAGCAGTTCACTAGCGGGGTTATACAATGAGCAGTTCTTC. It translates to CASSSLAGLYNEQFF.

The V and J genes are TRBV5-6 and TRBJ1-1, with D hard to call. Trimming took 0 bases from V and 5 from J, leaving 5 bases between them. CDR1 and CDR2 (germline): SGHDT, YYEEEE. The CDR3 consists of 12 residues. The CDR3 nucleotides read TGTGCCAGCAGCTTGGACTGGACTGAAGCTTTCTTT. It yields the protein CASSLDWTEAFF. The whole variable domain, remainder taken from reference TRBV5-6 and TRBJ1-1, is DAGVTQSPTHLIKTRGQQVTLRCSPKSGHDTVSWYQQALGQGPQFIFQYYEEEERQRGNFPDRFSGHQFPNYSSELNVNALLLGDSALYLCASSLDWTEAFFGQGTRLTVV.

The rearrangement uses TRBV5-1 and TRBJ1-3, with TRBD1 identical over 7 bases. Germline V gene data show CDR1 as SGHRS and CDR2 as YFSETQ. The V and J ends lost 0 bases and 1 base, in that order; junction bases with no gene match: 4. This CDR3 has 16 amino acids. CDR3 region: CASSLGVRGSGNTIYF. The CDR3 DNA sequence: TGCGCCAGCAGCTTGGGTGTCAGGGGGTCTGGAAACACCATATATTTT.

This clone was seen once. The chain employs TRBV9 and TRBJ2-7; TRBD2 aligns across 10 bases. J gave up 4 bases and V 1 base, and 5 bases lay outside the gene matches. This CDR3 is 15 amino acids long. CDR1 and CDR2 from the germline V gene are SGDLS and YYNGEE. As DNA, the CDR3 is TGTGCCAGCAGCGTAAGCAGCGGGAGGGCGTACGAGCAGTACTTC. This codes for CASSVSSGRAYEQYF.

The genes are TRBV18 and TRBJ1-5; 9 positions agree with TRBD1. CDR3 size: 14 residues. The germline V gene encodes CDR1 KGHSH and CDR2 LQKENI. V was pared by 6 bases and J by 5 bases, with 5 bases of the junction left unmatched. The CDR3 loop reads CASSPGQGDQPQHF. The CDR3 nucleotides are TGTGCCAGCTCCCCGGGACAGGGTGATCAGCCCCAGCATTTT.

This rearrangement joins TRBV19 to TRBJ1-4; possibly TRBD1 for D (6 bases). From germline, CDR1 is LNHDA and CDR2 SQIVND (reference sequence). Deletions cut 3 bases from V and 8 bases from J, with 10 bases between. The CDR3 is made up of 13 amino acids. As DNA, the CDR3 is TGTGCCAGTAGTATTAACAGGGAGGAAAAACTGTTTTTT. This encodes CASSINREEKLFF.

The chain has TRBV5-4 and TRBJ2-5; 8 bases map to TRBD2. Per the germline V gene, CDR1 is SGHNT and CDR2 is YYREEE (reference sequence). The CDR3 totals 16 residues. J was trimmed by 1 base and V by 0 bases; bases with no gene match: 5. CDR3 loop: CASSLAPTSGQETQYF. The CDR3, as DNA: TGTGCCAGCAGCTTGGCCCCCACTAGCGGCCAAGAGACCCAGTACTTC.

This rearrangement joins TRBV27 to TRBJ1-2; D is ambiguous. Trimming shortened V by 4 bases and J by 4 bases, and 16 bases separated the two germline ends. CDR1 is MNHEY, CDR2 SMNVEV, per germline (reference sequence). The CDR3 length is 15 residues. The CDR3 DNA reads as TGTGCCAGCAGTTCAACTGTCCCGACTCTCTATGGCTACACCTTC. Protein product: CASSSTVPTLYGYTF.

The V and J genes are TRBV5-4 and TRBJ2-3; D possibly corresponds to TRBD1 (5 bases). The V gene lost 3 bases and the J gene lost 5 bases, with 13 bases spanning the gap. This CDR3 has 14 amino acids. The germline V gene has CDR1 SGHNT and CDR2 YYREEE (reference sequence). CDR3 nucleotide sequence: TGTGCCAGCAGCTCGCCGCTCAGGGAAGATACGCAGTATTTT. Encoded protein: CASSSPLREDTQYF.

The chain couples TRBV7-3 to TRBJ1-5; unclear D gene. CDR1 SGHTA and CDR2 FQGTGA come from the germline V gene. The V end was cut by 4 bases, the J end by 5 bases, with 9 bases between. The CDR3 extends over 13 amino acids. CDR3 in DNA: TGTGCCAGCAGCTCCGGGCGGGATCAGCCCCAGCATTTT. Its protein is CASSSGRDQPQHF. Variable domain in full (rest from reference TRBV7-3 and TRBJ1-5): GAGVSQTPSNKVTEKGKYVELRCDPISGHTALYWYRQSLGQGPEFLIYFQGTGAADDSGLPNDRFFAVRPEGSVSTLKIQRTERGDSAVYLCASSSGRDQPQHFGDGTRLSIL.

V and J are TRBV5-6 and TRBJ1-2; 7 bases line up with TRBD1. V was clipped by 4 bases and J by 4 bases; unmatched bases: 4. This CDR3 has 13 amino acids. Per germline, CDR1 SGHDT and CDR2 YYEEEE. The CDR3 nucleotides read TGTGCCAGCAGCGCGGGACAGCCCTATGGCTACACCTTC. It specifies CASSAGQPYGYTF.

V is TRBV5-4 and J is TRBJ2-5; no clear D. The J call may not be correct, given that the DNA end is closer to TRBJ2-7. CDR1 SGHNT and CDR2 YYREEE come from the germline V gene (reference sequence). This CDR3 has 14 amino acids. The CDR3 DNA is TGTGCCAGCAGTTTCGCGATACCTACCTCCGAGCAGTACTTC. This encodes CASSFAIPTSEQYF.

V gene TRBV10-3 combines with J gene TRBJ1-5; TRBD1 agrees at 7 bases. This CDR3 is built from 14 residues. After removal of 10 bases from V and 3 bases from J, the junction contained 9 bases not matched to a gene. CDR1 and CDR2 from the germline V gene are ENHRY and SYGVKD. The CDR3, as DNA: TGTGCCACAGACAGGGCAAGGGACAATCAGCCCCAGCATTTT. Translating gives CATDRARDNQPQHF.

The chain has TRBV7-2 and TRBJ2-2, with D tentatively TRBD1 (6 bases). The germline V and J ends were trimmed by 4 bases and 7 bases, with 10 bases remaining between them. Germline CDR1 is SGHTA and CDR2 is FQGNSA. CDR3 size: 13 residues. CDR3 DNA sequence: TGTGCCAGCAGCTCCCACAGGGACGGGGAGCTGTTTTTT. Its protein product is CASSSHRDGELFF.

V and J are TRBV7-2 and TRBJ2-1; D ambiguous. V lost 5 bases and J lost 9, with 20 bases in between. This CDR3 contains 15 residues. CDR1 is SGHTA, CDR2 FQGNSA, per germline. The CDR3 coding sequence is TGTGCCAGCAGCCTAGATTACCAATACAGTCGTGAGCAGTTCTTC. This gives the protein CASSLDYQYSREQFF.

V gene TRBV30 combines with J gene TRBJ2-5; 8 bases fit TRBD2. Germline CDR1 and CDR2: GTSNPN and SVGIG (reference sequence). Unmatched junction bases numbered 7, after V lost 7 bases and J lost 3 bases. The CDR3 length is 13 residues. Written as DNA, the CDR3 is TGTGCCTTTATTAGCGGGGATAAAGAGACCCAGTACTTC. This encodes CAFISGDKETQYF. Filled out from reference TRBV30 and TRBJ2-5, the complete variable domain reads SQTIHQWPATLVQPVGSPLSLECTVEGTSNPNLYWYRQAAGRGLQLLFYSVGIGQISSEVPQNLSASRPQDRQFILSSKKLLLSDSGFYLCAFISGDKETQYFGPGTRLLVL.

The genes are TRBV7-3 and TRBJ2-1; 10 nucleotides line up with TRBD1. V lost 6 bases and J lost 5; bases outside the gene matches: 7. The germline CDR1 and CDR2 sequences are SGHTA and FQGTGA. This CDR3 region has 15 residues. CDR3 amino acids: CASRPTGGLDNEQFF. CDR3 nucleotides: TGTGCCAGCAGACCGACAGGGGGCCTCGACAATGAGCAGTTCTTC.